A single TCR beta chain is shown here with its context. The source of the sample is a study of blood T cell repertoires in COVID-19. Study as a whole: Spain, Italy and the United States supplied samples that represented acute and convalescent COVID-19. T cells, B-cell-depleted T cells, or PBMCs provided the cDNA or gDNA that served as material.

Enrollment of patients from Seattle took place during active infection, with longitudinal follow-up. Per the original data handling: Reference gene primer amplification gave nucleated cell count estimates. Produced via immunoSEQ multiplex PCR; TCRdb's table is partial and in-frame only. The V and J calls and clone size come from that table; D and trimming were worked out from the DNA. Here the sample spans approximately 200,000 clones, about four fifths being singletons. The CDR3 extends over 11 amino acids. V was pared by 5 bases and J by 3 bases, with 8 bases between. The germline gives CDR1 DFQATT, CDR2 SNEGSKA (reference sequence).

The sequence was collected from a middle-aged woman with COVID-19, enrolled during active disease. The sample was peripheral blood. The chain carries TRBV20-1 and TRBJ2-7; a weak D match, TRBD2 (6 bases). The CDR3 sequence: CSAWRDYEQYF. The CDR3 DNA follows: TGCAGTGCTTGGAGGGACTACGAGCAGTACTTC.